The 32 T cell receptor beta chains in this list originate from one sample, sequenced in a study of shared clonotypes between healthy human individuals. The assay was immunoSEQ multiplex PCR, and TCRdb's table has in-frame clones only and misses some. There are some 1,600,000 clones in the sample; 95% to 99% occur only once, and about 0.42% lies in the top ten. The sample was naive CD4+ T cells sorted from blood. As to subset: CD45RA+ positively selected. The receptors shown here come from a man aged 25 to 40 in good health.

The gene calls are TRBV4-3 and TRBJ2-7; no reliable D call. The germline V and J ends were trimmed by 2 bases and 4 bases, with 12 bases remaining between them. The CDR3 spans 14 residues. Germline CDR1 LGHNA, CDR2 YSLEER. CDR3 loop: CASSQQVLGYEQYF. CDR3 DNA sequence: TGCGCCAGCAGCCAACAGGTTCTCGGGTACGAGCAGTACTTC.

For this clone: Other DNA sequences in the sample encode the same CDR3. The chain employs TRBV6-5 and TRBJ1-5; D is ambiguous. Germline loops: CDR1 MNHEY, CDR2 SVGAGI. Trimming stripped 2 bases from V and 0 bases from J, with 5 bases between. This CDR3 spans 14 amino acids. CDR3 protein: CASSYRDSNQPQHF. CDR3 coding DNA: TGTGCCAGCAGTTACAGGGATAGCAATCAGCCCCAGCATTTT.

The chain carries TRBV5-6 and TRBJ1-3; no clear D. The germline V gene encodes CDR1 SGHDT and CDR2 YYEEEE. V was pared by 0 bases and J by 2 bases, with 6 bases between. The CDR3 spans 14 residues. The CDR3 region is CASSLGQPGNTIYF. The CDR3 DNA follows: TGTGCCAGCAGCTTGGGGCAGCCTGGAAACACCATATATTTT.

This clone was detected once. The rearrangement links TRBV5-1 to TRBJ2-1, with 7 bases matching TRBD2. The CDR3 length is 13 residues. Germline V gives CDR1 SGHRS, CDR2 YFSETQ. With 8 bases clipped from V and 2 bases from J, the junction kept 4 bases outside the gene matches. Written as DNA, the CDR3 is TGCGCCAGTGCGGGAGTTACCTACAATGAGCAGTTCTTC. Its protein is CASAGVTYNEQFF.

This chain links TRBV6-5 with TRBJ2-7; 8 bases fit TRBD2. The CDR3 has 14 residues. Germline CDR1 is MNHEY and CDR2 is SVGAGI. V lost 5 bases, J lost 3 bases, and 6 bases stayed unmatched. CDR3 nucleotide sequence: TGTGCCAGCAGTCCGTCGGCGGGAGGCTACGAGCAGTACTTC. Translation gives CASSPSAGGYEQYF.

This chain joins TRBV28 and TRBJ2-3; TRBD2 is a possible D gene (5 bases). Germline CDR1 is MDHEN and CDR2 is SYDVKM. The CDR3 has 17 amino acids. The V and J ends lost 6 bases and 3 bases respectively, with 22 bases between them. This CDR3 reads CASSSTTDGPGTDTQYF. The DNA for the CDR3 is TGTGCCAGCAGCAGTACGACGGACGGGCCGGGAACAGATACGCAGTATTTT. The full variable domain, with the rest looked up from reference TRBV28 and TRBJ2-3, is DVKVTQSSRYLVKRTGEKVFLECVQDMDHENMFWYRQDPGLGLRLIYFSYDVKMKEKGDIPEGYSVSREKKERFSLILESASTNQTSMYLCASSSTTDGPGTDTQYFGPGTRLTVL.

On this clone itself: Other DNA sequences of this sample code for an identical CDR3. The chain uses TRBV6-5 and TRBJ2-7; D gene uncertain. CDR1 and CDR2 from the germline V gene are MNHEY and SVGAGI. The CDR3 is 14 amino acids. V was trimmed by 0 bases and J by 0 bases, leaving 6 bases between them. DNA of the CDR3: TGTGCCAGCAGTTACTCAACGGCCTCCTACGAGCAGTACTTC. This gives the protein CASSYSTASYEQYF.

The count of this clone is one. Different DNA sequences within this sample yield the same CDR3. V and J are TRBV18 and TRBJ2-7; D is ambiguous. Trimming removed 3 bases from V and 1 base from J, with 7 bases in between. This CDR3 has 13 residues. Germline CDR1 and CDR2: KGHSH and LQKENI. CDR3 amino acids: CASSPSRSYEQYF. In DNA form, the CDR3 reads TGTGCCAGCTCACCTTCTAGGTCCTACGAGCAGTACTTC. Full variable domain (outside the CDR3, taken from reference TRBV18 and TRBJ2-7): NAGVMQNPRHLVRRRGQEARLRCSPMKGHSHVYWYRQLPEEGLKFMVYLQKENIIDESGMPKERFSAEFPKEGPSILRIQQVVRGDSAAYFCASSPSRSYEQYFGPGTRLTVT.

This sequence joins TRBV7-2 and TRBJ2-1, with 15 bases that match TRBD2. Germline-derived CDR1 and CDR2 are SGHTA and FQGNSA. The V segment lost 2 bases and the J segment 8 bases; nucleotides outside the gene matches: 10. This CDR3 has 18 residues. The CDR3 protein is CASSLSGLAGGGWDEQFF. For the CDR3, the DNA is TGTGCCAGCAGCTTATCGGGACTAGCGGGAGGAGGGTGGGATGAGCAGTTCTTC.

The CDR3 DNA reads TGTGCCAGCAGTTTAGAGGTTGAGCAGTTCTTC. It translates to CASSLEVEQFF. This chain connects TRBV2 to TRBJ2-1, with D unresolved. The germline V gene has CDR1 SNHLY and CDR2 FYNNEI. This CDR3 has 11 residues. V lost 5 bases to trimming and J lost 9 bases, with 8 bases between them.

The CDR3 region is CASSLVGGQYEQYF. CDR3 nucleotide sequence: TGTGCCAGCAGTTTAGTAGGGGGCCAATACGAGCAGTACTTC. This chain uses TRBV28 with TRBJ2-7; 7 nucleotides line up with TRBD1. This CDR3 spans 14 amino acids. Germline V gene lookup returns CDR1 MDHEN and CDR2 SYDVKM. V was pared by 2 bases and J by 4 bases, with 5 bases of the junction left unmatched.

This rearrangement joins TRBV5-1 to TRBJ2-3, with D perhaps TRBD1 (5 bases). CDR3 length: 14 amino acids. The V and J ends lost 0 bases and 6 bases respectively, with 11 bases between them. Germline V gene data show CDR1 as SGHRS and CDR2 as YFSETQ. The CDR3 reads CASSLGSPGDTQYF. The CDR3, as DNA: TGCGCCAGCAGCTTGGGGAGCCCAGGGGATACGCAGTATTTT. The full variable domain, completed using reference TRBV5-1 and TRBJ2-3, is KAGVTQTPRYLIKTRGQQVTLSCSPISGHRSVSWYQQTPGQGLQFLFEYFSETQRNKGNFPGRFSGRQFSNSRSEMNVSTLELGDSALYLCASSLGSPGDTQYFGPGTRLTVL.

The chain couples TRBV7-2 to TRBJ2-5; perhaps TRBD1 as D (6 bases). The CDR3 is 16 amino acids. Trimming removed 5 bases at V and 5 bases at J, with 21 bases between. Germline V gene data show CDR1 as SGHTA and CDR2 as FQGNSA. The CDR3 is CASSRGGQSKRETQYF. CDR3 sequence (DNA): TGTGCCAGCAGCCGAGGCGGACAGTCAAAGCGGGAGACCCAGTACTTC.

The chain recombines TRBV15 with TRBJ2-2; TRBD2 matches 11 bases. Germline V gene sequence: CDR1 LNHNV, CDR2 YYDKDF (reference sequence). The CDR3 length is 18 residues. The V and J ends lost 1 base and 5 bases, in that order; junction bases with no gene match: 9. For the CDR3, the DNA is TGTGCCACCAGCAGAGTTTTCGGGACTAGCGGAGCTACCGGGGAGCTGTTTTTT. Its translation: CATSRVFGTSGATGELFF.

The chain links TRBV20-1 to TRBJ2-2; no definite D call. Trimming left V 3 bases short and J 7 bases short, with 6 bases between. The CDR3 covers 11 residues. Germline lookup yields CDR1 DFQATT and CDR2 SNEGSKA (reference sequence). CDR3 sequence reads: CSASKGGELFF. CDR3 DNA sequence: TGCAGTGCTAGTAAAGGCGGGGAGCTGTTTTTT.

The chain has TRBV5-1 and TRBJ1-2; 9 bases fit TRBD1. Germline-derived CDR1 and CDR2 are SGHRS and YFSETQ. V shed 2 bases, J shed 9 bases, and the junction held 5 bases outside the gene matches. The CDR3 has 13 amino acids. The CDR3 coding sequence is TGCGCCAGCAGCTTACAGGGGGCGGAGAGCTACACCTTC. This encodes CASSLQGAESYTF.

The chain employs TRBV6-1 and TRBJ2-2; TRBD1 matches at 9 bases. The V and J ends lost 5 bases and 3 bases, in that order; junction bases with no gene match: 4. The V gene's germline CDR1 is MNHNS and CDR2 SASEGT. The CDR3 consists of 15 residues. The CDR3 protein is CASSHRDRDTGELFF. In nucleotides, the CDR3 is TGTGCCAGCAGTCACCGGGACAGGGACACCGGGGAGCTGTTTTTT.

The V call is TRBV5-1, the J call TRBJ2-1; 11 nucleotides line up with TRBD1. V shed 4 bases and J 7 bases; nucleotides not matched to a gene: 10. The CDR3 totals 16 residues. Germline CDR1 reads SGHRS; CDR2 reads YFSETQ. The CDR3 DNA reads TGCGCCAGCAGCGTTCGGACAGGGGGCGCTAAGAATGAGCAGTTCTTC. Translation gives CASSVRTGGAKNEQFF. The full variable domain, completed using reference TRBV5-1 and TRBJ2-1, is KAGVTQTPRYLIKTRGQQVTLSCSPISGHRSVSWYQQTPGQGLQFLFEYFSETQRNKGNFPGRFSGRQFSNSRSEMNVSTLELGDSALYLCASSVRTGGAKNEQFFGPGTRLTVL.

The chain links TRBV10-3 to TRBJ2-1; no definite D call. CDR1 is ENHRY and CDR2 is SYGVKD in the germline V gene. The V end lost 7 bases, the J end lost 3 bases, and 10 bases lay between the germline ends. The length of the CDR3 is 13 residues. The CDR3 sequence: CAINSAYYNEQFF. The CDR3 DNA is TGTGCCATCAACAGCGCCTACTACAATGAGCAGTTCTTC.

The chain employs TRBV7-9 and TRBJ2-5, with 11 positions matching TRBD2. The CDR3 consists of 17 residues. From germline, CDR1 is SEHNR and CDR2 FQNEAQ (reference sequence). The V gene end was trimmed by 5 bases and the J gene end by 3 bases; junction bases not matched to a gene: 11. CDR3 sequence (DNA): TGTGCCAGCAGCCCAACCAAACTAGCGGGAGCCGAAGAGACCCAGTACTTC. Translating gives CASSPTKLAGAEETQYF. The variable domain in full, completed from reference TRBV7-9 and TRBJ2-5, reads DTGVSQNPRHKITKRGQNVTFRCDPISEHNRLYWYRQTLGQGPEFLTYFQNEAQLEKSRLLSDRFSAERPKGSFSTLEIQRTEQGDSAMYLCASSPTKLAGAEETQYFGPGTRLLVL.

CDR3: CASSLEVGDLNNEQFF. The CDR3 region has the DNA TGCGCCAGCAGCTTGGAAGTGGGGGACCTTAACAATGAGCAGTTCTTC. This chain links TRBV5-1 with TRBJ2-1; perhaps D is TRBD1 or TRBD2 (5 bases each). The CDR3 consists of 16 residues. The germline V gene has CDR1 SGHRS and CDR2 YFSETQ. The V end lost 0 bases, the J end lost 5 bases, and 15 bases lay between the germline ends. Supplemented by reference TRBV5-1 and TRBJ2-1, the full variable domain reads KAGVTQTPRYLIKTRGQQVTLSCSPISGHRSVSWYQQTPGQGLQFLFEYFSETQRNKGNFPGRFSGRQFSNSRSEMNVSTLELGDSALYLCASSLEVGDLNNEQFFGPGTRLTVL.

This chain uses TRBV11-2 with TRBJ1-2; D gene ambiguous. CDR1 is SGHAT, CDR2 FQNNGV, per germline. CDR3 size: 13 residues. V was pared by 2 bases and J by 8 bases, with 12 bases between. Here the CDR3 reads CASSLTTGAGYTF. The DNA of the CDR3 is TGTGCCAGCAGCTTAACGACCGGCGCGGGCTACACCTTC. Full variable domain (missing parts from reference TRBV11-2 and TRBJ1-2): EAGVAQSPRYKIIEKRQSVAFWCNPISGHATLYWYQQILGQGPKLLIQFQNNGVVDDSQLPKDRFSAERLKGVDSTLKIQPAKLEDSAVYLCASSLTTGAGYTFGSGTRLTVV.

The rearrangement joins TRBV7-9 to TRBJ1-1; D gene unclear. Trimming removed 5 bases at V and 4 bases at J, with 14 bases between. The CDR3 sequence is 14 residues long. Germline V gene sequence: CDR1 SEHNR, CDR2 FQNEAQ (reference sequence). As DNA, the CDR3 is TGTGCCAGCAGCCTAGTAAGTTTGGGCACTGAAGCTTTCTTT. As protein: CASSLVSLGTEAFF.

The genes are TRBV23-1 and TRBJ2-5; 9 bases map to TRBD2. TRBV23-1 is labeled an ORF, and its function is uncertain. This CDR3 is 17 amino acids long. V gave up 0 bases and J gave up 4 bases; unmatched junction bases: 9. The CDR3 spells CASSQSAGGGAGETQYF. The DNA for the CDR3 is TGCGCCAGCAGTCAATCAGCGGGGGGCGGGGCAGGAGAGACCCAGTACTTC.

The chain uses TRBV19 and TRBJ2-1; D gene ambiguous. Trimming shortened V by 10 bases and J by 5 bases, and 9 bases separated the two germline ends. This CDR3 is built from 11 residues. In germline, CDR1 is LNHDA, CDR2 SQIVND (reference sequence). CDR3 sequence reads: CATFFNNEQFF. CDR3 sequence (DNA): TGTGCCACTTTCTTCAACAATGAGCAGTTCTTC.

The chain recombines TRBV10-2 with TRBJ2-3; TRBD2 matches 8 bases. J lost 1 base, V lost 4 bases, and 4 bases had no gene match. The V gene's germline CDR1 is WSHSY and CDR2 SAAADI. CDR3 length: 15 residues. CDR3 nucleotides: TGCGCCAGCAGTGCCGGGACTAGGGGCACAGATACGCAGTATTTT. Protein product: CASSAGTRGTDTQYF.

This rearrangement joins TRBV28 to TRBJ1-1, with 7 positions matching TRBD1. Germline loops: CDR1 MDHEN, CDR2 SYDVKM. V gave up 8 bases and J gave up 0 bases; unmatched junction bases: 6. CDR3 length: 14 residues. Written as DNA, the CDR3 is TGTGCCAGCGGACAGGACACTTTGAACACTGAAGCTTTCTTT. Its translation: CASGQDTLNTEAFF.

This sequence joins TRBV20-1 and TRBJ1-2, with D hard to call. Per the germline V gene, CDR1 is DFQATT and CDR2 is SNEGSKA (reference sequence). Between the trimmed V and J ends, which lost 6 bases and 5 bases, there was a span of 10 bases. The CDR3 has 11 amino acids. The CDR3 coding sequence is TGCAGTGCCCCGGAATGGTATGGCTACACCTTC. Protein: CSAPEWYGYTF.

This clone was counted a single time. The V call is TRBV6-6, the J call TRBJ2-7, with TRBD2 as a possible D gene (5 bases). The CDR3 contains 14 residues. Germline V gene lookup returns CDR1 MNHNY and CDR2 SVGAGI (reference sequence). With 8 bases removed from V and 4 bases from J, the gap between germline ends came to 18 bases. CDR3 protein: CASESPSRTYEQYF. The CDR3 DNA reads as TGTGCCAGCGAGAGCCCCTCAAGGACTTACGAGCAGTACTTC.

J is TRBJ2-7 and V is TRBV7-2; tentatively, D is TRBD2 (5 bases). CDR1 and CDR2 from the germline V gene are SGHTA and FQGNSA. The V end was cut by 2 bases, the J end by 5 bases, with 10 bases between. This CDR3 comprises 13 residues. CDR3 protein: CASSLSSVHEQYF. For the CDR3, the DNA is TGTGCCAGCAGCTTAAGTAGCGTGCACGAGCAGTACTTC.

On this clone itself: This sample includes further DNA sequences coding for the same CDR3. CDR3 nucleotides: TGCGCCAGCAGTAGCGGGGGGCAAGAGACCCAGTACTTC. Translating it yields CASSSGGQETQYF. The chain has TRBV5-1 and TRBJ2-5; 10 nucleotides line up with TRBD2. V shed 5 bases, J shed 2 bases, and the junction held 0 bases outside the gene matches. This CDR3 is built from 13 residues. Germline-derived CDR1 and CDR2 are SGHRS and YFSETQ. Complete variable domain (other parts from reference TRBV5-1 and TRBJ2-5): KAGVTQTPRYLIKTRGQQVTLSCSPISGHRSVSWYQQTPGQGLQFLFEYFSETQRNKGNFPGRFSGRQFSNSRSEMNVSTLELGDSALYLCASSSGGQETQYFGPGTRLLVL.

The V gene is TRBV28, the J gene TRBJ2-7; 7 bases line up with TRBD1. Germline assignment: CDR1 MDHEN and CDR2 SYDVKM. With 2 bases clipped from V and 2 bases from J, the junction kept 6 bases outside the gene matches. This CDR3 is 15 amino acids long. CDR3 sequence (DNA): TGTGCCAGCAGTTTAGTACAGGGGATCCCCTACGAGCAGTACTTC. This encodes CASSLVQGIPYEQYF.